Listed here are 15 T cell receptor beta chains from one sample, sequenced in a study of blood T cell repertoires in COVID-19. Sequenced by immunoSEQ multiplex PCR; TCRdb stores in-frame clones only, minus some. The table shows about 330,000 clones, with around 90% occurring only once. Specimen: PBMCs or T cells enriched from blood (not recorded which). These receptors were taken from a man between 25 and 39 years old who had recovered from COVID-19.

The rearrangement joins TRBV4-2 to TRBJ1-2; D is perhaps TRBD1 (5 bases). The CDR3 is made up of 15 amino acids. V was cut by 1 base and J by 0 bases, with 9 bases left in between. Germline loops: CDR1 LGHNA, CDR2 YNFKEQ. The CDR3 is CASSQADSSNYGYTF. CDR3 nucleotides: TGTGCCAGCAGCCAAGCAGACAGCTCTAACTATGGCTACACCTTC.

The rearrangement uses TRBV28 and TRBJ2-7; possibly TRBD1 for D (6 bases). The CDR3 totals 15 residues. V dropped 6 bases and J dropped 1 base, with 16 bases sitting between them. CDR1 is MDHEN and CDR2 is SYDVKM in the germline V gene. The CDR3: CASSSPYQGSYEQYF. Here the CDR3 DNA reads TGTGCCAGCAGCTCCCCCTACCAGGGGTCCTACGAGCAGTACTTC.

This clone appeared once. The CDR3 nucleotides are TGTGCCAGCACCTTAACAGGATCACCTTGGCAGCCCCAGCATTTT. Its translation: CASTLTGSPWQPQHF. The V gene is TRBV28, the J gene TRBJ1-5; D might be TRBD1 (5 bases). The V gene's germline CDR1 is MDHEN and CDR2 SYDVKM. The ends were cut back, 7 bases at V and 7 bases at J, with 20 bases in the middle. This CDR3 region has 15 residues. Full variable domain (remainder filled in from reference TRBV28 and TRBJ1-5): DVKVTQSSRYLVKRTGEKVFLECVQDMDHENMFWYRQDPGLGLRLIYFSYDVKMKEKGDIPEGYSVSREKKERFSLILESASTNQTSMYLCASTLTGSPWQPQHFGDGTRLSIL.

A note on this clone: Within the sample, other DNA sequences also encode this same CDR3. The chain recombines TRBV19 with TRBJ2-7, with 9 bases that match TRBD1. The V gene end was trimmed by 4 bases and the J gene end by 3 bases; junction bases not matched to a gene: 7. Germline CDR1 reads LNHDA; CDR2 reads SQIVND (reference sequence). The CDR3 is 15 residues long. Here the CDR3 DNA reads TGTGCCAGTAGTAAACCGGGACAGGGATACTACGAGCAGTACTTC. Protein product: CASSKPGQGYYEQYF.

This clone was counted once. This chain uses TRBV6-2 or TRBV6-3 with TRBJ1-5, with 11 bases fitting TRBD1. The CDR3 spans 16 residues. The V gene's germline CDR1 is MNHEY and CDR2 SVGEGT. V gave up 6 bases and J gave up 1 base; unmatched junction bases: 5. The CDR3, as DNA: TGTGCCAGCAGCCCTGGGACAGGGGGGAGCAATCAGCCCCAGCATTTT. Translation gives CASSPGTGGSNQPQHF.

The V gene is TRBV3-1 (or the pseudogene TRBV3-2), the J gene TRBJ1-1; D gene ambiguous. Germline V CDR1 and CDR2: LGHDT, YNNKEL (reference sequence). The V and J ends lost 1 base and 4 bases respectively, with 10 bases between them. The CDR3 covers 14 residues. The CDR3 region is CASSQGFSGTEAFF. CDR3 DNA: TGTGCCAGCAGCCAAGGTTTTTCGGGCACTGAAGCTTTCTTT.

Here the CDR3 DNA reads TGTGCCAGTAGTATTGGACTGACTAATGAAAAACTGTTTTTT. Encoded protein: CASSIGLTNEKLFF. The V and J genes are TRBV19 and TRBJ1-4, with unresolved D. The V gene lost 3 bases and the J gene lost 2 bases, with 7 bases spanning the gap. This CDR3 has 14 residues. Germline V lookup: CDR1 LNHDA, CDR2 SQIVND (reference sequence).

This clone was counted only a few times. The rearrangement joins TRBV27 to TRBJ1-6; 7 nucleotides align to TRBD1. Germline CDR1 and CDR2: MNHEY and SMNVEV (reference sequence). V gave up 5 bases and J gave up 6 bases; unmatched junction bases: 10. The CDR3 runs 16 residues. The CDR3 coding sequence is TGTGCCAGCAGTGAGTACAGGGGTTCGAGTAATTCACCCCTCCACTTT. Protein sequence: CASSEYRGSSNSPLHF.

This chain uses TRBV27 with TRBJ2-3; the D gene is possibly TRBD1 (6 bases). CDR1 is MNHEY, CDR2 SMNVEV, per germline (reference sequence). Between the trimmed V and J ends, which lost 5 bases and 5 bases, there was a span of 11 bases. The CDR3 length is 13 residues. The CDR3 DNA is TGTGCCAGCAGTACTAAAGGGGGAGATACGCAGTATTTT. It yields the protein CASSTKGGDTQYF.

The CDR3 loop reads CASSFSSGVYATNEKLFF. DNA of the CDR3: TGTGCCAGCAGTTTTAGCTCCGGGGTTTATGCAACTAATGAAAAACTGTTTTTT. The chain carries TRBV27 and TRBJ1-4; no firm D call. Germline V gene sequence: CDR1 MNHEY, CDR2 SMNVEV (reference sequence). V was trimmed by 3 bases and J by 0 bases, leaving 17 bases between them. This CDR3 has 18 residues.

The chain joins TRBV7-6 to TRBJ1-4; 7 bases line up with TRBD1. Germline trimming cut 5 bases from V and 2 bases from J; bases unmatched to any gene: 8. Germline V gene data show CDR1 as SGHVS and CDR2 as FNYEAQ. CDR3 length: 16 amino acids. The CDR3 reads CASSLRPGQTNEKLFF. Here the CDR3 DNA reads TGTGCCAGCAGCCTAAGACCGGGACAGACTAATGAAAAACTGTTTTTT.

The CDR3 loop is CASRPSRQGVQPQHF. Written as DNA, the CDR3 is TGTGCCAGCAGACCGTCAAGACAGGGGGTGCAGCCCCAGCATTTT. The chain uses TRBV28 and TRBJ1-5; TRBD1 agrees at 9 bases. CDR3 length: 15 amino acids. Unmatched junction bases numbered 10, after V lost 6 bases and J lost 7 bases. CDR1 is MDHEN and CDR2 is SYDVKM in the germline V gene.

The V call is TRBV3-1 (or the pseudogene TRBV3-2), the J call TRBJ2-2; 9 bases match TRBD1. This CDR3 region has 16 residues. CDR1 is LGHDT, CDR2 YNNKEL, per germline (reference sequence). V lost 6 bases and J lost 4; bases outside the gene matches: 9. The CDR3 here is CASSPKDRGRTGELFF. The CDR3, as DNA: TGTGCCAGCAGTCCTAAGGACAGGGGTCGCACCGGGGAGCTGTTTTTT.

This chain links TRBV11-3 with TRBJ2-2; D possibly corresponds to TRBD1 (5 bases). V was clipped by 1 base and J by 5 bases, with 11 bases between them. Germline lookup yields CDR1 SGHNT and CDR2 YENEEA. The CDR3 loop spans 15 amino acids. DNA of the CDR3: TGTGCCAGCAGCTTAGCCCGGACAAATACCGGGGAGCTGTTTTTT. It is translated as CASSLARTNTGELFF. The whole variable domain, remainder taken from reference TRBV11-3 and TRBJ2-2, is EAGVVQSPRYKIIEKKQPVAFWCNPISGHNTLYWYLQNLGQGPELLIRYENEEAVDDSQLPKDRFSAERLKGVDSTLKIQPAELGDSAVYLCASSLARTNTGELFFGEGSRLTVL.

This chain links TRBV28 with TRBJ1-4; a possible D gene is TRBD1 (6 bases). The CDR3 covers 14 residues. Germline V gene sequence: CDR1 MDHEN, CDR2 SYDVKM. Trimming removed 11 bases at V and 8 bases at J, with 21 bases between. The CDR3 nucleotides are TGTGCCGGAGGTAATCACAGGGTTGGAGAAAAACTGTTTTTT. It yields the protein CAGGNHRVGEKLFF.